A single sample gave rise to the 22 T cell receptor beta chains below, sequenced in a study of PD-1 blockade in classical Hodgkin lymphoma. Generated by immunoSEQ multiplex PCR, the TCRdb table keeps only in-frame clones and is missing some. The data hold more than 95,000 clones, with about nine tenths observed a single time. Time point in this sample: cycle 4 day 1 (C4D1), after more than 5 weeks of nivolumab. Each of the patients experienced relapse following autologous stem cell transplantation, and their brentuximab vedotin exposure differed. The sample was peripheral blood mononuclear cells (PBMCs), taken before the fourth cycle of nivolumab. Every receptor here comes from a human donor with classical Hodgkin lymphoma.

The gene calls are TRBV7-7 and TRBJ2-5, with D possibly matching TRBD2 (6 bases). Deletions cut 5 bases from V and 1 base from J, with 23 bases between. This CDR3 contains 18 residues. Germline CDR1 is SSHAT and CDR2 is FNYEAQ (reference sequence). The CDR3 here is CASSLGGAGPAFQETQYF. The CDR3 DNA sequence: TGTGCCAGCAGCCTCGGTGGTGCGGGGCCAGCATTCCAAGAGACCCAGTACTTC.

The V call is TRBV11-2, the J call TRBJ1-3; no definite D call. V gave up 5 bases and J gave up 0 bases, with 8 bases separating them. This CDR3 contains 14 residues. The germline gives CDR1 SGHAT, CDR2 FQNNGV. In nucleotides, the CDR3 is TGTGCCAGCAGCCGAGGGATCTCTGGAAACACCATATATTTT. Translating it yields CASSRGISGNTIYF.

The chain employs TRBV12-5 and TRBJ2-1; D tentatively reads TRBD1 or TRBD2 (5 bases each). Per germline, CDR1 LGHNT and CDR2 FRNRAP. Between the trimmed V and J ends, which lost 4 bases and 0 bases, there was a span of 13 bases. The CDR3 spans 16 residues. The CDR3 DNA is TGTGCTAGTGGTTATGGTCGGGACCCCTCCTACAATGAGCAGTTCTTC. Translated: CASGYGRDPSYNEQFF.

The CDR3 DNA sequence: TGTGCCAGCAGTTCCGAGGGATACCACAATGAGCAGTTCTTC. Translated: CASSSEGYHNEQFF. The rearrangement joins TRBV27 to TRBJ2-1; possibly TRBD2 for D (5 bases). Trimming removed 4 bases from V and 5 bases from J, with 12 bases in between. The CDR3 covers 14 residues. Germline lookup yields CDR1 MNHEY and CDR2 SMNVEV (reference sequence).

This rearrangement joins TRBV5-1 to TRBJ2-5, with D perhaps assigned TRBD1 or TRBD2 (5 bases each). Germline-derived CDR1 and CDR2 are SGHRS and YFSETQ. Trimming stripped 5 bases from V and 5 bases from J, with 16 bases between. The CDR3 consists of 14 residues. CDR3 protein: CASRPGPEGETQYF. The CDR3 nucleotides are TGCGCCAGCAGACCGGGGCCCGAGGGGGAGACCCAGTACTTC.

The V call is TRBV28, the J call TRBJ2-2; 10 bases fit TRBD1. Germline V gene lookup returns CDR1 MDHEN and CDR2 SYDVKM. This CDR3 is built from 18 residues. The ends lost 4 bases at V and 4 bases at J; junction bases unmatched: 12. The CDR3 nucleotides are TGTGCCAGCAGTTCACTTGGGGACAGGGGATTCCGCACCGGGGAGCTGTTTTTT. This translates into CASSSLGDRGFRTGELFF. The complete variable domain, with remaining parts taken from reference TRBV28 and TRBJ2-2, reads DVKVTQSSRYLVKRTGEKVFLECVQDMDHENMFWYRQDPGLGLRLIYFSYDVKMKEKGDIPEGYSVSREKKERFSLILESASTNQTSMYLCASSSLGDRGFRTGELFFGEGSRLTVL.

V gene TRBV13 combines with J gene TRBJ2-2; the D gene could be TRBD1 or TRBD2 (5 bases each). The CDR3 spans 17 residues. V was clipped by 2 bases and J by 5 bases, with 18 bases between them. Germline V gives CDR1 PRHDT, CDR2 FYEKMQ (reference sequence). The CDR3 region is CASSLSSGHDRTGELFF. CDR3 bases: TGTGCCAGCAGCTTATCCTCGGGGCACGATCGGACCGGGGAGCTGTTTTTT. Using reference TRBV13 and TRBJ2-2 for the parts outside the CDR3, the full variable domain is AAGVIQSPRHLIKEKRETATLKCYPIPRHDTVYWYQQGPGQDPQFLISFYEKMQSDKGSIPDRFSAQQFSDYHSELNMSSLELGDSALYFCASSLSSGHDRTGELFFGEGSRLTVL.

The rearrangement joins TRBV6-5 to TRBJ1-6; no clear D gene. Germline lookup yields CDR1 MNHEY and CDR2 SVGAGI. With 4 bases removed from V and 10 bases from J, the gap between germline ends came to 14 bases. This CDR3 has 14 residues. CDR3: CASSSAISGSPLHF. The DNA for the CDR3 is TGTGCCAGCAGTTCCGCCATTTCTGGATCACCCCTCCACTTT.

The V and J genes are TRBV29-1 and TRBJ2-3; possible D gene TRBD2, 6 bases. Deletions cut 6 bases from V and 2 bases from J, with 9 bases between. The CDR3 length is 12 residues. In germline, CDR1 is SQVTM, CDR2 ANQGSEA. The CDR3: CSVGGLTDTQYF. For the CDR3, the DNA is TGCAGCGTGGGGGGACTCACAGATACGCAGTATTTT.

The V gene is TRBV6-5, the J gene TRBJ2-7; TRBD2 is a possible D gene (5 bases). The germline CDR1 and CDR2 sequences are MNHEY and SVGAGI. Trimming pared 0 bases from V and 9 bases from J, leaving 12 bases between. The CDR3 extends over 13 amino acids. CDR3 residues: CASSYSTISWQYF. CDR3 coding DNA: TGTGCCAGCAGTTACTCGACTATCTCCTGGCAGTACTTC.

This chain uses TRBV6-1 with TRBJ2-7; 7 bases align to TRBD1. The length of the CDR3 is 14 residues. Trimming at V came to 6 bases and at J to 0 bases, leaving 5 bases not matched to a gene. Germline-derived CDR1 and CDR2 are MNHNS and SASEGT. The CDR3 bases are TGTGCCAGCAGCTGGGACAGACCCTCCTACGAGCAGTACTTC. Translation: CASSWDRPSYEQYF.

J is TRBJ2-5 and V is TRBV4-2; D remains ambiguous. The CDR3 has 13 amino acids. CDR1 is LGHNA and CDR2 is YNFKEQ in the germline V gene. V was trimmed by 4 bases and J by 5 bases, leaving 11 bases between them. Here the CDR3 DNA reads TGTGCCAGCAGCCCTGCCCGATGGGAGACCCAGTACTTC. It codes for CASSPARWETQYF.

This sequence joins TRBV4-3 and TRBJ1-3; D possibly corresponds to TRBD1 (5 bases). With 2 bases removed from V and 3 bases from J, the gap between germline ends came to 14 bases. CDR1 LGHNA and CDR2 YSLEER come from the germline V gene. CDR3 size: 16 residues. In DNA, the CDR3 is TGCGCCAGCAGCCAAAACACAGGTTGGGGTGGAAACACCATATATTTT. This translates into CASSQNTGWGGNTIYF.

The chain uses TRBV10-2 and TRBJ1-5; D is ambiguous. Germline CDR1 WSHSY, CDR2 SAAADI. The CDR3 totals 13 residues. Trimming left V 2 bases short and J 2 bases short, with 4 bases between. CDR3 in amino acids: CASSEDRNQPQHF. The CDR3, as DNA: TGCGCCAGCAGTGAGGACCGCAATCAGCCCCAGCATTTT.

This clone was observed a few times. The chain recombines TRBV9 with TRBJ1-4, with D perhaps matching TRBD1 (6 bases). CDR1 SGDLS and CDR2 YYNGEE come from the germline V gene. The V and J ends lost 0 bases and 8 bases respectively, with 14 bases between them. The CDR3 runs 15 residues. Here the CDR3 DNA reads TGTGCCAGCAGCGTAGGGACAGCAAAGGCAGAAAAACTGTTTTTT. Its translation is CASSVGTAKAEKLFF.

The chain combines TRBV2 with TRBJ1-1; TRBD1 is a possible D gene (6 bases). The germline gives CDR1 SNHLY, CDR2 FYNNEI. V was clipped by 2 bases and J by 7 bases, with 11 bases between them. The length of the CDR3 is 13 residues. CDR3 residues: CASSERGRGEAFF. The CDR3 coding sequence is TGTGCCAGCAGTGAAAGGGGGAGAGGTGAAGCTTTCTTT.

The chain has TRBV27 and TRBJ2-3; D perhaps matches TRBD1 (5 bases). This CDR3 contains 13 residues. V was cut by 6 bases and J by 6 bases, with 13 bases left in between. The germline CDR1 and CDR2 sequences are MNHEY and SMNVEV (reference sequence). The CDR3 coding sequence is TGTGCCAGCAGGCAGGGCTCATTTGATACGCAGTATTTT. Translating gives CASRQGSFDTQYF.

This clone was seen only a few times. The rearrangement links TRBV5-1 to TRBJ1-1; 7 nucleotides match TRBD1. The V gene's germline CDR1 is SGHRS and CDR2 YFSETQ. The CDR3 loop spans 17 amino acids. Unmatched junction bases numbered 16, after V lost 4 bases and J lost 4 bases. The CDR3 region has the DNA TGCGCCAGCAGCATTAGACAGGGCCGTACGCTCCCCACTGAAGCTTTCTTT. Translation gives CASSIRQGRTLPTEAFF.

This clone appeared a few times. The CDR3 protein is CASSSGGQETQYF. The DNA of the CDR3 is TGTGCCAGCTCATCTGGGGGTCAGGAGACCCAGTACTTC. The chain couples TRBV18 to TRBJ2-5; D may correspond to TRBD1 or TRBD2 (5 bases each). This CDR3 has 13 amino acids. The V gene's germline CDR1 is KGHSH and CDR2 LQKENI. V shed 5 bases and J shed 5 bases, with 12 bases lying between them.

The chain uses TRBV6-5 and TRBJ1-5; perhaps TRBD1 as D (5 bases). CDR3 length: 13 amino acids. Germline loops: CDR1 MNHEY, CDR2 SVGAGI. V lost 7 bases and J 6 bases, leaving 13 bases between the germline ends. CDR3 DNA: TGTGCCAGCACCCAAAGGGGTGGTCAGCCCCAGCATTTT. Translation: CASTQRGGQPQHF.

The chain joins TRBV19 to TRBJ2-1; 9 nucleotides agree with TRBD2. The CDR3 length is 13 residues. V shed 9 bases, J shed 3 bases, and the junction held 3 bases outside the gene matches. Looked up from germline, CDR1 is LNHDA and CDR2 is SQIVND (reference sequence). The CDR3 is CASDSGGYNEQFF. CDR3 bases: TGTGCCAGCGATAGCGGGGGCTACAATGAGCAGTTCTTC.

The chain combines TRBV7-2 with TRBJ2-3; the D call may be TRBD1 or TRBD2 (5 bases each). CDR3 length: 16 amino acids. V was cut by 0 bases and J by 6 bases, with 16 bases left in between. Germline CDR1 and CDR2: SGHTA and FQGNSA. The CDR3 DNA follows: TGTGCCAGCAGCTTAGCTTCTAGTTGGGGGTCCGATACGCAGTATTTT. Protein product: CASSLASSWGSDTQYF.